This T cell receptor beta chain is drawn from a study of identifying expanded T cells in peripheral blood. Study results and caveats: Variance in clone template counts between approximately two-week samples significantly increased with total template count across all healthy donors. Roughly 1.1 clones differed between technical replicates, versus approximately 16 and 20 over time.

This clone was found once. Its specificity is not known. Healthy donors had no documented immune events, such as infections, while sampled. Data came from immunoSEQ multiplex PCR; TCRdb stores just in-frame clones and leaves some out. The sample has 81,000 or so clones, 65% to 85% seen once. The receptor was derived from a person aged 18 to 70 in good health. The sequenced material came from blood.

The CDR3 DNA sequence: TGCGCCAGCAGCCAAGAGAGAGGCCTAGCGTCCTACAATGAGCAGTTCTTC. This encodes CASSQERGLASYNEQFF. V gene TRBV4-1 combines with J gene TRBJ2-1, with D maybe TRBD2 (6 bases). Trimming left V 0 bases short and J 1 base short, with 13 bases between. The CDR3 extends over 17 amino acids. Germline V gene sequence: CDR1 MGHRA, CDR2 YSYEKL.